The clone carrying this T cell receptor beta chain was recorded a few times. The antigen remains undetermined. These data belong to a study of identical twins. General observations from the study: With abundant cord blood beta clonotypes, insertions were fewer; memory repertoires showed no such pattern. Beta out-of-frame sequences showed weaker excess sharing between twins.

A universal primer site was added by template switching, and unique molecular identifiers were carried by the cDNA. TCRdb called the 5' RACE reads again in MiXCR, with one record for every CDR3 protein. The sample shows roughly 500,000 distinct CDR3 sequences, about 20% of them seen only once. The germline CDR1 and CDR2 sequences are SEHNR and FQNEAQ (reference sequence). The CDR3 totals 13 residues. V was pared by 4 bases and J by 5 bases, with 9 bases between. Another study also made use of these data, one on T cells expressing NK-cell markers. That study adds: Dominant NKG2C+ clonotypes accounted for roughly 1.0-7.0% of CD8+ T cells in more than five donors.

This clonotype was sampled from a woman under 30 in good health. Sequencing was performed on CD4+ T cells sorted from blood. The chain links TRBV7-9 to TRBJ2-1; weak D call: TRBD1 (6 bases). The CDR3 loop reads CASSYGQHNEQFF. The CDR3 DNA is TGTGCCAGCAGCTATGGACAGCACAATGAGCAGTTCTTC.